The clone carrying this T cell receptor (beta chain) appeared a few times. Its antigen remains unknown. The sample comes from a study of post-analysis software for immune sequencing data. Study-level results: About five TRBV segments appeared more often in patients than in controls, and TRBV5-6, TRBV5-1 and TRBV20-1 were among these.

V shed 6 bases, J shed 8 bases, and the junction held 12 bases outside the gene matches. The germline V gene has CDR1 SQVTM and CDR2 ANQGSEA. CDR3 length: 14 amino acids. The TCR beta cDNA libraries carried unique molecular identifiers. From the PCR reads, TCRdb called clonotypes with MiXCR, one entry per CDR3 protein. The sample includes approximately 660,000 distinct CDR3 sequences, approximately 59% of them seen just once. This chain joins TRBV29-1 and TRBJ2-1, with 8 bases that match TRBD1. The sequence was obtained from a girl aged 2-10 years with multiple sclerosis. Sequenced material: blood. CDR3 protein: CSVHADRVGDEQFF. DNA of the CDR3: TGCAGCGTGCACGCGGACAGGGTGGGCGATGAGCAGTTCTTC.